Listed below are T cell receptor beta chains from one sample, sequenced in a study of STAT5B mutations in CD4+ large granular lymphocyte leukemia. Clones were sequenced by immunoSEQ multiplex PCR, and TCRdb holds only the in-frame ones, with some missing. The sample holds tens of thousands of clones, 75% to 85% seen once. The sequencing input was CD4+ T cells from blood buffy coats. The receptors were gathered from a human donor in good health. The CDR3 runs from the conserved cysteine through the conserved F or W. A D gene is named only where the DNA matches it firmly. Clone size, where shown, is once, few, many, or a class for clones that have expanded.

NA	TRBV6-6	TRBJ2-2	NA	CASSAAGELFF	TGTGCCAGCAGTGCGGCCGGGGAGCTGTTTTTT
NA	TRBV5-1	TRBJ2-2	TRBD2	CASSPSGSAGELFF	TGCGCCAGCAGCCCTAGCGGGAGCGCCGGGGAGCTGTTTTTT
NA	TRBV18	TRBJ2-5	NA	CASSPDLIWETQYF	TGTGCCAGCTCACCGGACTTGATTTGGGAGACCCAGTACTTC
NA	TRBV6-1	TRBJ1-1	NA	CASRDFLNTEAFF	TGTGCCAGCAGGGACTTCTTGAACACTGAAGCTTTCTTT
NA	TRBV10-3	TRBJ1-2	NA	CAISEGGSGTYGYTF	TGTGCCATCAGTGAGGGGGGGTCGGGGACCTATGGCTACACCTTC
few	TRBV14	TRBJ1-2	TRBD1	CASSHVADRAYGYTF	TGTGCCAGCAGCCACGTGGCGGACAGGGCCTATGGCTACACCTTC
NA	TRBV10-3	TRBJ2-7	TRBD2	CAISVTGGSYEQYF	TGTGCCATCAGTGTCACCGGGGGGTCCTACGAGCAGTACTTC
NA	TRBV18	TRBJ2-2	NA	CASSRRIGELFF	TGTGCCAGCTCCCGGCGGATCGGGGAGCTGTTTTTT
NA	TRBV6-1	TRBJ1-1	NA	CASSALGGNTEAFF	TGTGCCAGCAGTGCCCTCGGAGGGAACACTGAAGCTTTCTTT
NA	TRBV7-9	TRBJ2-7	NA	CASSPKGPYEQYF	TGTGCCAGCAGCCCAAAGGGGCCCTACGAGCAGTACTTC
NA	TRBV6-1	TRBJ2-7	NA	CASKTSTTPSYEQYF	TGTGCCAGCAAGACTAGTACTACCCCCTCCTACGAGCAGTACTTC